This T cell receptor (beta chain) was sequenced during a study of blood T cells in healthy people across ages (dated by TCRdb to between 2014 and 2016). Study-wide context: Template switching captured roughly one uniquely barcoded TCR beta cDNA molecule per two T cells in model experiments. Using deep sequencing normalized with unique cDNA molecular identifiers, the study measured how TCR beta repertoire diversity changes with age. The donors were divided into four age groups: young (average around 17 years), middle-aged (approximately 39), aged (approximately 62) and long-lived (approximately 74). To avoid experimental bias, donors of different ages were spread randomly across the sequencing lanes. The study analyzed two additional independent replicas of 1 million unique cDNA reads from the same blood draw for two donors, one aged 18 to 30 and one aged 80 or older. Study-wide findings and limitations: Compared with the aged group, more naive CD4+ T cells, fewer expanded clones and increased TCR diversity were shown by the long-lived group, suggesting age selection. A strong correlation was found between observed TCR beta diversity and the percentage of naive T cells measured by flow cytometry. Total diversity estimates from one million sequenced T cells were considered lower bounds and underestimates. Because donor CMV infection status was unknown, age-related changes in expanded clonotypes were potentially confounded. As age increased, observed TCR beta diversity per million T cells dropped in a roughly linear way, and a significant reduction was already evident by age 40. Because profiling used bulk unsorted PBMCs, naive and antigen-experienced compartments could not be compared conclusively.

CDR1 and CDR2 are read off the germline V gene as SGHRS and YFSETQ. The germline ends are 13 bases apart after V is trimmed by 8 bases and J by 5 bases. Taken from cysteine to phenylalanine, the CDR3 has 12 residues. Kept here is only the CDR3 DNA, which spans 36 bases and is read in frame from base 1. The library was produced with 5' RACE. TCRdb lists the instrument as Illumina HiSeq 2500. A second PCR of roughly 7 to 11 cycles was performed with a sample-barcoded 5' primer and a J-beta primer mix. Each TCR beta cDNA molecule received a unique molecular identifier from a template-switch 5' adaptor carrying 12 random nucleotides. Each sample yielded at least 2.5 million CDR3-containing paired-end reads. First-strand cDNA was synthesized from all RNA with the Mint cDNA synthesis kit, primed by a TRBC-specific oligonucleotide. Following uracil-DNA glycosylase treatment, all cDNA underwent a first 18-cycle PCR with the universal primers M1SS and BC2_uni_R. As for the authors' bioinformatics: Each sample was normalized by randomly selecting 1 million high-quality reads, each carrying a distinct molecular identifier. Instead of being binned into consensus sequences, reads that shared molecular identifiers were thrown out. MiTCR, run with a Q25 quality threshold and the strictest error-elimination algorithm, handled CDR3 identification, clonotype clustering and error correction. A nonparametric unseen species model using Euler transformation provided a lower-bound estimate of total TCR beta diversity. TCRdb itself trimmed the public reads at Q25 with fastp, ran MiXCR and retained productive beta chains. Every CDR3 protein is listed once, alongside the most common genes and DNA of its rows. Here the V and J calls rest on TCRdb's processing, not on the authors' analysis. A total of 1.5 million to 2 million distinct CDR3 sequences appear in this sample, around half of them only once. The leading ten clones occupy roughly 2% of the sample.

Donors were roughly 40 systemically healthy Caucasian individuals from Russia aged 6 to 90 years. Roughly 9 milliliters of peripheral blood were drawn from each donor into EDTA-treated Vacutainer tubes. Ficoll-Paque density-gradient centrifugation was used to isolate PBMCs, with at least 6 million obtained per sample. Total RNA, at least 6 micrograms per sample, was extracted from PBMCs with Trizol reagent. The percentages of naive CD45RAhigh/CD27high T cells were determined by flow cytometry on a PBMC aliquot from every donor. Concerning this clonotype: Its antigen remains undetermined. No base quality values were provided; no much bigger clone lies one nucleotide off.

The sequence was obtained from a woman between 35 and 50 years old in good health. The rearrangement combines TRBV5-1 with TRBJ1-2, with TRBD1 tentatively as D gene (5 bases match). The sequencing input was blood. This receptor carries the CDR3 CASNGDRYGYTF. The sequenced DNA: TGCGCCAGTAACGGAGACAGATATGGCTACACCTTC. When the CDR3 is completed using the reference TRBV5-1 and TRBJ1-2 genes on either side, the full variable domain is KAGVTQTPRYLIKTRGQQVTLSCSPISGHRSVSWYQQTPGQGLQFLFEYFSETQRNKGNFPGRFSGRQFSNSRSEMNVSTLELGDSALYLCASNGDRYGYTFGSGTRLTVV.